Listed below are T cell receptor beta chains from one sample, sequenced in a study of blood T cell repertoires in COVID-19. Profiled with immunoSEQ multiplex PCR; TCRdb holds only in-frame clones, not every one. The repertoire holds about 120,000 clones, with 76% as singletons. The material sequenced was peripheral blood. The receptor source for this set is an elderly woman with acute or convalescent COVID-19. Each CDR3 is given with its conserved first and last residue. D genes are given only for firm matches. Some rows have no size entry. The others give once, few or many, or a class for an expanded clone.

v_call: TRBV12-3/TRBV12-4; clone_size: few; d_call: TRBD1; j_call: TRBJ1-1; cdr3_aa: CASRYRGDTEAFF; cdr3_nt: TGTGCCAGCAGATACAGGGGGGACACTGAAGCTTTCTTT
v_call: TRBV6-5; clone_size: -; d_call: TRBD1; j_call: TRBJ2-5; cdr3_aa: CASSTTGVAETQYF; cdr3_nt: TGTGCCAGCAGTACTACAGGGGTCGCAGAGACCCAGTACTTC
v_call: TRBV5-1; clone_size: -; d_call: TRBD1; j_call: TRBJ2-5; cdr3_aa: CASSLVGTGGETQYF; cdr3_nt: TGCGCCAGCAGCTTGGTCGGGACAGGGGGAGAGACCCAGTACTTC
v_call: TRBV5-1; clone_size: -; d_call: TRBD2; j_call: TRBJ2-5; cdr3_aa: CASSLILAGEETQYF; cdr3_nt: TGCGCCAGCAGCCTAATACTAGCGGGGGAGGAGACCCAGTACTTC
v_call: TRBV29-1; clone_size: once; d_call: -; j_call: TRBJ1-3; cdr3_aa: CSVGREGGNTIYF; cdr3_nt: TGCAGCGTTGGCAGGGAGGGGGGAAACACCATATATTTT
v_call: TRBV15; clone_size: -; d_call: TRBD2; j_call: TRBJ2-3; cdr3_aa: CATNPTGIVAGVSADTQYF; cdr3_nt: TGTGCCACCAACCCGACAGGGATCGTAGCGGGAGTTAGTGCCGATACGCAGTATTTT
v_call: TRBV6-5; clone_size: -; d_call: -; j_call: TRBJ1-2; cdr3_aa: CASSRGGANYGYTF; cdr3_nt: TGTGCCAGCAGTCGCGGGGGGGCGAACTATGGCTACACCTTC
v_call: TRBV5-1; clone_size: once; d_call: -; j_call: TRBJ2-3; cdr3_aa: CASSLAERADTDTQYF; cdr3_nt: TGCGCCAGCAGCTTGGCGGAAAGAGCGGACACAGATACGCAGTATTTT
v_call: TRBV2; clone_size: -; d_call: TRBD1; j_call: TRBJ1-6; cdr3_aa: CASSATGTDFNSPLHF; cdr3_nt: TGTGCCAGCAGCGCGACCGGGACAGACTTTAATTCACCCCTCCACTTT
v_call: TRBV19; clone_size: -; d_call: -; j_call: TRBJ1-4; cdr3_aa: CASSILGGRTNEKLFF; cdr3_nt: TGTGCCAGTAGTATACTGGGGGGAAGAACTAATGAAAAACTGTTTTTT
v_call: TRBV28; clone_size: -; d_call: TRBD1; j_call: TRBJ1-1; cdr3_aa: CASSLRATLNRGHTEAFF; cdr3_nt: TGTGCCAGCAGTTTGCGAGCAACCCTCAACAGGGGGCACACTGAAGCTTTCTTT
v_call: TRBV5-1; clone_size: -; d_call: TRBD1; j_call: TRBJ1-6; cdr3_aa: CASSFEPRGQSPLHF; cdr3_nt: TGCGCCAGCAGCTTCGAACCTAGGGGGCAATCACCCCTCCACTTT
v_call: TRBV10-1; clone_size: few; d_call: TRBD2; j_call: TRBJ2-3; cdr3_aa: CASSASGGSTDTQYF; cdr3_nt: TGCGCCAGCAGTGCTAGCGGGGGGAGCACAGATACGCAGTATTTT
v_call: TRBV19; clone_size: few; d_call: -; j_call: TRBJ1-1; cdr3_aa: CASSRRGAEAFF; cdr3_nt: TGTGCCAGTAGTCGGAGGGGCGCTGAAGCTTTCTTT
v_call: TRBV28; clone_size: -; d_call: TRBD1; j_call: TRBJ2-2; cdr3_aa: CASRNRDSLTGELFF; cdr3_nt: TGTGCCAGCAGGAACCGGGACAGCCTCACCGGGGAGCTGTTTTTT
v_call: TRBV30; clone_size: -; d_call: TRBD2; j_call: TRBJ2-1; cdr3_aa: CAWSAPSGGIGNEQFF; cdr3_nt: TGTGCCTGGAGTGCCCCTAGCGGGGGCATTGGCAATGAGCAGTTCTTC
v_call: TRBV5-4; clone_size: -; d_call: TRBD2; j_call: TRBJ2-3; cdr3_aa: CASSLAGGGAGDTQYF; cdr3_nt: TGTGCCAGCAGCTTGGCTGGCGGGGGGGCTGGGGATACGCAGTATTTT
v_call: TRBV7-2; clone_size: -; d_call: -; j_call: TRBJ2-7; cdr3_aa: CASSPAGYGREYYEQYF; cdr3_nt: TGTGCCAGCAGCCCGGCGGGGTATGGACGAGAATACTACGAGCAGTACTTC
v_call: TRBV9; clone_size: once; d_call: TRBD2; j_call: TRBJ2-3; cdr3_aa: CASSVDLAGGPPDTQYF; cdr3_nt: TGTGCCAGCAGCGTAGATTTAGCGGGAGGACCACCAGATACGCAGTATTTT
v_call: TRBV10-3; clone_size: -; d_call: -; j_call: TRBJ2-2; cdr3_aa: CAISVGQNAPGELFF; cdr3_nt: TGTGCCATCAGTGTGGGGCAGAATGCCCCCGGGGAGCTGTTTTTT
v_call: TRBV2; clone_size: -; d_call: -; j_call: TRBJ1-6; cdr3_aa: CASSETGMGDSPLHF; cdr3_nt: TGTGCCAGCAGTGAAACAGGGATGGGGGACTCACCCCTCCACTTT
v_call: TRBV6-2/TRBV6-3; clone_size: -; d_call: -; j_call: TRBJ2-7; cdr3_aa: CASSYSIGIGDEQYF; cdr3_nt: TGTGCCAGCAGTTACTCGATTGGGATCGGGGACGAGCAGTACTTC
v_call: TRBV5-8; clone_size: -; d_call: TRBD1; j_call: TRBJ1-5; cdr3_aa: CASSAGQINQPQHF; cdr3_nt: TGTGCCAGCAGCGCGGGACAGATCAATCAGCCCCAGCATTTT
v_call: TRBV6-5; clone_size: -; d_call: -; j_call: TRBJ1-2; cdr3_aa: CASSSGGYGYTF; cdr3_nt: TGTGCCAGCAGTTCGGGGGGTTATGGCTACACCTTC
v_call: TRBV4-3; clone_size: -; d_call: TRBD1; j_call: TRBJ1-4; cdr3_aa: CASSFTGVKGEKLFF; cdr3_nt: TGCGCCAGCAGCTTCACAGGGGTGAAAGGGGAAAAACTGTTTTTT
v_call: TRBV27; clone_size: few; d_call: -; j_call: TRBJ1-1; cdr3_aa: CASSLLPGQMNTEAFF; cdr3_nt: TGTGCCAGCAGTTTATTACCCGGACAGATGAACACTGAAGCTTTCTTT
v_call: TRBV5-1; clone_size: -; d_call: TRBD1; j_call: TRBJ1-5; cdr3_aa: CASSLGQGFNQPQHF; cdr3_nt: TGCGCCAGCAGCTTGGGACAGGGATTCAATCAGCCCCAGCATTTT
v_call: TRBV6-2/TRBV6-3; clone_size: -; d_call: -; j_call: TRBJ2-5; cdr3_aa: CASSWTERETQYF; cdr3_nt: TGTGCCAGCAGTTGGACAGAAAGGGAGACCCAGTACTTC
v_call: TRBV28; clone_size: -; d_call: TRBD2; j_call: TRBJ2-7; cdr3_aa: CASSLLAGGPLGEQYF; cdr3_nt: TGTGCCAGCAGCTTACTGGCGGGGGGGCCCTTAGGGGAGCAGTACTTC
v_call: TRBV6-5; clone_size: once; d_call: TRBD1; j_call: TRBJ1-1; cdr3_aa: CASSSQQGVNTEAFF; cdr3_nt: TGTGCCAGCAGTTCTCAACAGGGGGTGAACACTGAAGCTTTCTTT
v_call: TRBV4-3; clone_size: -; d_call: TRBD2; j_call: TRBJ2-7; cdr3_aa: CASSQDAWDLAGENEQYF; cdr3_nt: TGCGCCAGCAGCCAAGATGCCTGGGACCTAGCGGGAGAAAACGAGCAGTACTTC
v_call: TRBV10-3; clone_size: once; d_call: TRBD2; j_call: TRBJ2-7; cdr3_aa: CAISGASGSYEQYF; cdr3_nt: TGTGCCATCAGTGGGGCTAGCGGATCCTACGAGCAGTACTTC
v_call: TRBV28; clone_size: -; d_call: TRBD1; j_call: TRBJ2-1; cdr3_aa: CASSDPGTGGSGYNEQFF; cdr3_nt: TGTGCCAGCAGTGACCCCGGGACAGGGGGTAGCGGATACAATGAGCAGTTCTTC
v_call: TRBV29-1; clone_size: -; d_call: TRBD1; j_call: TRBJ2-1; cdr3_aa: CSILPGGTGGRSSYNEQFF; cdr3_nt: TGCAGCATACTGCCGGGGGGGACAGGGGGCCGTAGCTCCTACAATGAGCAGTTCTTC
v_call: TRBV6-5; clone_size: once; d_call: -; j_call: TRBJ2-2; cdr3_aa: CASRARPTEGGELFF; cdr3_nt: TGTGCCAGCAGGGCCCGGCCCACAGAGGGCGGGGAGCTGTTTTTT
v_call: TRBV7-8; clone_size: -; d_call: -; j_call: TRBJ2-1; cdr3_aa: CASSFGLATVDEQFF; cdr3_nt: TGTGCCAGCAGCTTCGGTCTAGCGACGGTTGATGAGCAGTTCTTC
v_call: TRBV5-1; clone_size: once; d_call: TRBD1; j_call: TRBJ2-2; cdr3_aa: CASSGTGDGELFF; cdr3_nt: TGCGCCAGCAGCGGAACAGGGGACGGGGAGCTGTTTTTT
v_call: TRBV18; clone_size: once; d_call: -; j_call: TRBJ2-1; cdr3_aa: CASSPSAGATYNEQFF; cdr3_nt: TGTGCCAGCTCACCATCGGCAGGGGCCACCTACAATGAGCAGTTCTTC
v_call: TRBV2; clone_size: -; d_call: TRBD1; j_call: TRBJ1-2; cdr3_aa: CASSGQDRDSNYGYTF; cdr3_nt: TGTGCCAGCAGCGGCCAAGACAGGGATTCTAACTATGGCTACACCTTC
v_call: TRBV5-4; clone_size: -; d_call: TRBD1; j_call: TRBJ1-1; cdr3_aa: CASSATGTFSTEAFF; cdr3_nt: TGTGCCAGCAGCGCGACAGGGACTTTCAGCACTGAAGCTTTCTTT
v_call: TRBV6-5; clone_size: -; d_call: TRBD1; j_call: TRBJ2-7; cdr3_aa: CASSSPGQTYEQYF; cdr3_nt: TGTGCCAGCAGTTCACCGGGACAGACCTACGAGCAGTACTTC
v_call: TRBV10-3; clone_size: -; d_call: -; j_call: TRBJ1-1; cdr3_aa: CAITGTGSDTEAFF; cdr3_nt: TGTGCCATCACCGGTACAGGGTCGGACACTGAAGCTTTCTTT
v_call: TRBV18; clone_size: -; d_call: TRBD1; j_call: TRBJ1-2; cdr3_aa: CASSVQGQNYGYTF; cdr3_nt: TGTGCCAGCTCAGTACAGGGACAGAACTATGGCTACACCTTC
v_call: TRBV10-1; clone_size: -; d_call: -; j_call: TRBJ2-1; cdr3_aa: CASSFSRTPGNEQFF; cdr3_nt: TGCGCCAGCAGTTTCTCTCGGACTCCCGGGAATGAGCAGTTCTTC
v_call: TRBV19; clone_size: -; d_call: TRBD2; j_call: TRBJ2-6; cdr3_aa: CASSNHLAGGPEYGANVLTF; cdr3_nt: TGTGCCAGTAGCAACCATCTAGCGGGGGGCCCTGAGTACGGGGCCAACGTCCTGACTTTC
v_call: TRBV19; clone_size: -; d_call: TRBD1; j_call: TRBJ2-3; cdr3_aa: CASSGTVSTDTQYF; cdr3_nt: TGTGCCAGCTCCGGGACAGTCAGCACAGATACGCAGTATTTT
v_call: TRBV5-5; clone_size: -; d_call: TRBD1; j_call: TRBJ2-2; cdr3_aa: CASSLLDRGPGGELFF; cdr3_nt: TGTGCCAGCAGCTTGCTGGACAGGGGGCCGGGCGGGGAGCTGTTTTTT
v_call: TRBV6-5; clone_size: -; d_call: -; j_call: TRBJ2-5; cdr3_aa: CASTGLVGETQYF; cdr3_nt: TGTGCCAGCACCGGACTGGTTGGAGAGACCCAGTACTTC
v_call: TRBV3-1/TRBV3-2; clone_size: once; d_call: -; j_call: TRBJ2-2; cdr3_aa: CASSPATGELFF; cdr3_nt: TGTGCCAGCAGCCCTGCGACCGGGGAGCTGTTTTTT
v_call: TRBV5-6; clone_size: -; d_call: -; j_call: TRBJ1-1; cdr3_aa: CASSLGVNTEAFF; cdr3_nt: TGTGCCAGCAGCTTGGGAGTAAACACTGAAGCTTTCTTT
v_call: TRBV14; clone_size: -; d_call: -; j_call: TRBJ1-5; cdr3_aa: CASSQERGQDQPQHF; cdr3_nt: TGTGCCAGCAGCCAAGAACGGGGACAAGATCAGCCCCAGCATTTT
v_call: TRBV28; clone_size: -; d_call: TRBD1; j_call: TRBJ1-2; cdr3_aa: CASSPTGVGAYTF; cdr3_nt: TGTGCCAGCAGCCCGACAGGGGTCGGTGCCTACACCTTC
v_call: TRBV28; clone_size: few; d_call: TRBD2; j_call: TRBJ2-3; cdr3_aa: CATIAGVSDTQYF; cdr3_nt: TGTGCCACCATAGCGGGAGTAAGTGATACGCAGTATTTT
v_call: TRBV5-1; clone_size: -; d_call: TRBD1; j_call: TRBJ1-1; cdr3_aa: CASSLTTGENTEAFF; cdr3_nt: TGCGCCAGCAGCTTAACGACAGGGGAGAACACTGAAGCTTTCTTT
v_call: TRBV4-1; clone_size: -; d_call: -; j_call: TRBJ2-1; cdr3_aa: CASSQASLNYNEQFF; cdr3_nt: TGCGCCAGCAGCCAAGCTAGCTTAAACTACAATGAGCAGTTCTTC
v_call: TRBV5-1; clone_size: once; d_call: -; j_call: TRBJ2-5; cdr3_aa: CASSLDAGRQETQYF; cdr3_nt: TGCGCCAGCAGCTTGGACGCGGGCAGGCAAGAGACCCAGTACTTC
v_call: TRBV2; clone_size: once; d_call: -; j_call: TRBJ2-7; cdr3_aa: CASSGLSEQYF; cdr3_nt: TGTGCCAGCAGTGGGCTCAGCGAGCAGTACTTC